These 26 T cell receptor beta chains were all obtained from the same sample, sequenced in a study of OX40 agonist ivuxolimab in advanced cancers. Method: immunoSEQ multiplex PCR; TCRdb's copy keeps in-frame clones and lacks some. The sample yields around 120,000 clones, around 91% seen once. Sequences were derived from CD4+ or CD8+ T cells sorted from blood, sampled in a trial of the OX40 agonist ivuxolimab. The receptors shown here come from an adult with an advanced solid tumor such as melanoma, head and neck, liver or kidney cancer.

V and J are TRBV4-3 and TRBJ1-6, with 7 bases lining up with TRBD1. The CDR3 covers 17 residues. V dropped 0 bases and J dropped 9; count of bases not matched to a gene: 11. Germline V gene lookup returns CDR1 LGHNA and CDR2 YSLEER. DNA of the CDR3: TGCGCCAGCAGCCAAGAATTGGCGACAGGGTTTGGTTCACCCCTCCACTTT. This sequence encodes CASSQELATGFGSPLHF.

The chain recombines TRBV28 with TRBJ1-1, with D possibly TRBD1 on 5 matching bases. Germline CDR1 is MDHEN and CDR2 is SYDVKM. This CDR3 is built from 14 residues. V dropped 5 bases and J dropped 5 bases, with 15 bases sitting between them. The DNA for the CDR3 is TGTGCCAGCAGTCTTCAGGGAGGGAAGACTGAAGCTTTCTTT. Protein product: CASSLQGGKTEAFF. The full variable domain, rest sourced from reference TRBV28 and TRBJ1-1, is DVKVTQSSRYLVKRTGEKVFLECVQDMDHENMFWYRQDPGLGLRLIYFSYDVKMKEKGDIPEGYSVSREKKERFSLILESASTNQTSMYLCASSLQGGKTEAFFGQGTRLTVV.

The genes are TRBV7-9 and TRBJ2-3; 10 bases line up with TRBD2. Trimming at V came to 1 base and at J to 2 bases, leaving 3 bases not matched to a gene. Per germline, CDR1 SEHNR and CDR2 FQNEAQ (reference sequence). The CDR3 consists of 16 residues. The CDR3 spells CASSLVLAGFTDTQYF. CDR3 sequence (DNA): TGTGCCAGCAGCTTAGTACTAGCGGGGTTCACAGATACGCAGTATTTT. Together with reference TRBV7-9 and TRBJ2-3, the CDR3 gives the full variable domain: DTGVSQNPRHKITKRGQNVTFRCDPISEHNRLYWYRQTLGQGPEFLTYFQNEAQLEKSRLLSDRFSAERPKGSFSTLEIQRTEQGDSAMYLCASSLVLAGFTDTQYFGPGTRLTVL.

The rearrangement uses TRBV7-2 and TRBJ1-5, with D uncertain. Trimming pared 0 bases from V and 0 bases from J, leaving 6 bases between. The CDR3 has 15 amino acids. Per the germline V gene, CDR1 is SGHTA and CDR2 is FQGNSA. The CDR3 nucleotides are TGTGCCAGCAGCTTAGCGGTGAATAGCAATCAGCCCCAGCATTTT. Protein: CASSLAVNSNQPQHF.

The rearrangement uses TRBV7-3 and TRBJ2-3; perhaps TRBD2 as D (7 bases). Germline V gene data show CDR1 as SGHTA and CDR2 as FQGTGA. Trimming shortened V by 4 bases and J by 2 bases, and 13 bases separated the two germline ends. The CDR3 totals 15 residues. The CDR3 reads CASSSGGANTDTQYF. The CDR3, as DNA: TGTGCCAGCAGCTCGGGGGGCGCGAACACAGATACGCAGTATTTT.

CDR3 amino acids: CASSEAKTSRHQETQYF. The CDR3 DNA reads TGTGCCAGCAGTGAAGCGAAAACTAGCAGGCATCAAGAGACCCAGTACTTC. The chain is built from TRBV2 and TRBJ2-5, with a weak D call TRBD2 (6 bases). The germline V gene has CDR1 SNHLY and CDR2 FYNNEI. The CDR3 has 17 amino acids. The ends were cut back, 0 bases at V and 2 bases at J, with 16 bases in the middle.

This chain uses TRBV14 with TRBJ2-3; 8 positions agree with TRBD2. The CDR3 is 17 amino acids. Looked up from germline, CDR1 is SGHDN and CDR2 is FVKESK. V dropped 0 bases and J dropped 0; count of bases not matched to a gene: 5. CDR3 in amino acids: CASSQDRIAGSTDTQYF. The CDR3 coding sequence is TGTGCCAGCAGCCAAGATAGGATAGCGGGAAGCACAGATACGCAGTATTTT.

V gene TRBV2 combines with J gene TRBJ2-3; D remains ambiguous. Germline CDR1 is SNHLY and CDR2 is FYNNEI. This CDR3 spans 14 amino acids. V lost 6 bases and J 2 bases, leaving 12 bases between the germline ends. The DNA for the CDR3 is TGTGCCAGCAGCCTTAGGACGTCCACAGATACGCAGTATTTT. Its protein product is CASSLRTSTDTQYF. Using reference TRBV2 and TRBJ2-3 for the parts outside the CDR3, the full variable domain is EPEVTQTPSHQVTQMGQEVILRCVPISNHLYFYWYRQILGQKVEFLVSFYNNEISEKSEIFDDQFSVERPDGSNFTLKIRSTKLEDSAMYFCASSLRTSTDTQYFGPGTRLTVL.

The V and J genes are TRBV7-2 and TRBJ2-2; the match to TRBD2 covers 8 bases. V dropped 5 bases and J dropped 4; count of bases not matched to a gene: 3. The V gene's germline CDR1 is SGHTA and CDR2 FQGNSA. This CDR3 is built from 14 residues. CDR3 in amino acids: CASSRGGRTGELFF. CDR3 sequence (DNA): TGTGCCAGCAGCCGGGGGGGCCGCACCGGGGAGCTGTTTTTT.

This clone was counted once. The V call is TRBV30, the J call TRBJ1-1; D might be TRBD1 (5 bases). V dropped 0 bases and J dropped 2 bases, with 10 bases sitting between them. The CDR3 totals 14 residues. Germline V gives CDR1 GTSNPN, CDR2 SVGIG (reference sequence). CDR3 sequence: CAWSVLGGNTEAFF. The DNA for the CDR3 is TGTGCCTGGAGTGTACTCGGGGGTAACACTGAAGCTTTCTTT.

The chain employs TRBV9 and TRBJ1-3, with 9 bases matching TRBD1. The CDR3 totals 14 residues. The germline gives CDR1 SGDLS, CDR2 YYNGEE. The V gene end was trimmed by 2 bases and the J gene end by 4 bases; junction bases not matched to a gene: 1. The CDR3 region is CASSVGTGGNTIYF. DNA for the CDR3: TGTGCCAGCAGCGTCGGGACAGGGGGAAACACCATATATTTT.

The chain links TRBV7-9 to TRBJ2-5; 14 bases map to TRBD2. The CDR3 runs 16 residues. The J segment lost 4 bases and the V segment lost 8 bases, leaving 9 bases of the junction unmatched. Germline V gene data show CDR1 as SEHNR and CDR2 as FQNEAQ (reference sequence). CDR3: CASFFGLAGGAETQYF. CDR3 nucleotides: TGTGCCAGCTTTTTTGGACTAGCGGGGGGAGCAGAGACCCAGTACTTC.

The chain has TRBV5-5 and TRBJ2-7; possibly TRBD1 or TRBD2 for D (5 bases each). V was trimmed by 0 bases and J by 1 base, leaving 11 bases between them. Germline V gene data show CDR1 as SGHKS and CDR2 as YYEKEE (reference sequence). This CDR3 has 15 residues. The CDR3 region has the DNA TGTGCCAGCAGCTTGGGCCGGGGCGAATCCTACGAGCAGTACTTC. Protein: CASSLGRGESYEQYF. Variable domain in full (rest from reference TRBV5-5 and TRBJ2-7): DAGVTQSPTHLIKTRGQQVTLRCSPISGHKSVSWYQQVLGQGPQFIFQYYEKEERGRGNFPDRFSARQFPNYSSELNVNALLLGDSALYLCASSLGRGESYEQYFGPGTRLTVT.

This clone was detected only a few times. This chain connects TRBV28 to TRBJ1-1; possibly TRBD1 for D (5 bases). Germline loops: CDR1 MDHEN, CDR2 SYDVKM. The CDR3 spans 13 residues. V lost 5 bases to trimming and J lost 0 bases, with 7 bases between them. CDR3 in amino acids: CASSGTVNTEAFF. The CDR3 DNA is TGTGCCAGCAGTGGGACGGTGAACACTGAAGCTTTCTTT. Variable domain in full (rest from reference TRBV28 and TRBJ1-1): DVKVTQSSRYLVKRTGEKVFLECVQDMDHENMFWYRQDPGLGLRLIYFSYDVKMKEKGDIPEGYSVSREKKERFSLILESASTNQTSMYLCASSGTVNTEAFFGQGTRLTVV.

The V call is TRBV19, the J call TRBJ2-3; D is unclear. The CDR3 has 13 amino acids. V was trimmed by 3 bases and J by 1 base, leaving 5 bases between them. CDR1 is LNHDA and CDR2 is SQIVND in the germline V gene (reference sequence). The CDR3 region is CASSISRTDTQYF. The CDR3 DNA follows: TGTGCCAGTAGTATCTCCCGCACAGATACGCAGTATTTT.

The chain carries TRBV27 and TRBJ1-1; no clear D. This CDR3 contains 14 residues. Trimming cost V 4 bases and J 1 base, with 10 bases left between them. Germline CDR1 MNHEY, CDR2 SMNVEV (reference sequence). This chain's CDR3 is CASSWRGRNTEAFF. The CDR3 DNA reads as TGTGCCAGCAGTTGGCGGGGAAGGAACACTGAAGCTTTCTTT.

This clone came up once. This chain connects TRBV4-3 to TRBJ1-1, with D hard to call. The CDR3 spans 15 residues. Between the trimmed V and J ends, which lost 0 bases and 2 bases, there was a span of 10 bases. Germline V gene lookup returns CDR1 LGHNA and CDR2 YSLEER. CDR3 DNA sequence: TGCGCCAGCAGCCAAGACCCGGCAGTAAACACTGAAGCTTTCTTT. It codes for CASSQDPAVNTEAFF.

This chain uses TRBV27 with TRBJ2-1, with 9 bases that match TRBD1. The CDR3 runs to 14 residues. The V gene's germline CDR1 is MNHEY and CDR2 SMNVEV (reference sequence). With 6 bases clipped from V and 9 bases from J, the junction kept 9 bases outside the gene matches. The CDR3 DNA sequence: TGTGCCAGCAGCCTCGGTTGGGGACAGGGTGAGCAGTTCTTC. It translates to CASSLGWGQGEQFF.

The CDR3 loop is CASSQGLAGGSSYNEQFF. The CDR3 DNA is TGCGCCAGCAGCCAAGGACTAGCGGGGGGGAGCTCCTACAATGAGCAGTTCTTC. This chain joins TRBV4-3 and TRBJ2-1, with 14 bases identical to TRBD2. Trimming removed 1 base from V and 0 bases from J; junction bases left unmatched: 2. The CDR3 is 18 amino acids. Germline V gene sequence: CDR1 LGHNA, CDR2 YSLEER.

The rearrangement joins TRBV5-1 to TRBJ2-3; 8 nucleotides agree with TRBD2. CDR3 length: 16 residues. The V segment lost 0 bases and the J segment 1 base; nucleotides outside the gene matches: 4. Germline V gene lookup returns CDR1 SGHRS and CDR2 YFSETQ. The CDR3 sequence is CASSLARGGGTDTQYF. CDR3 nucleotide sequence: TGCGCCAGCAGCTTGGCCCGGGGGGGCGGCACAGATACGCAGTATTTT.

This chain uses TRBV11-3 with TRBJ2-1; the D gene could be TRBD1 or TRBD2 (5 bases each). Trimming took 3 bases from V and 5 from J, leaving 20 bases between them. The CDR3 runs 17 residues. CDR1 and CDR2 (germline): SGHNT, YENEEA. CDR3 loop: CASSFSGVGEIDNEQFF. The DNA for the CDR3 is TGTGCCAGCAGCTTCAGTGGCGTGGGGGAGATAGACAATGAGCAGTTCTTC.

This clone showed up just once. The J gene is TRBJ1-5, the V gene TRBV5-6; a possible D gene is TRBD1 (6 bases). Per the germline V gene, CDR1 is SGHDT and CDR2 is YYEEEE. There are 15 residues in the CDR3. V was pared by 0 bases and J by 3 bases, with 10 bases between. For the CDR3, the DNA is TGTGCCAGCAGCTTGGCTGGGGGGCACAATCAGCCCCAGCATTTT. It is translated as CASSLAGGHNQPQHF.

This chain links TRBV4-1 with TRBJ2-7; 9 bases match TRBD1. Germline CDR1 is MGHRA and CDR2 is YSYEKL. CDR3 length: 14 amino acids. Trimming removed 0 bases from V and 7 bases from J; junction bases left unmatched: 4. CDR3: CASSQENRGREQYF. CDR3 bases: TGCGCCAGCAGCCAAGAAAACAGGGGGCGAGAGCAGTACTTC.

This clone was seen once. The V and J genes are TRBV28 and TRBJ2-7; a weak D match, TRBD1 (6 bases). The V gene's germline CDR1 is MDHEN and CDR2 SYDVKM. Deletions cut 6 bases from V and 3 bases from J, with 12 bases between. CDR3 length: 13 amino acids. The CDR3 bases are TGTGCCAGCAGACGACAGGCGGTCTACGAGCAGTACTTC. Its protein is CASRRQAVYEQYF. The entire variable domain, with the rest obtained from reference TRBV28 and TRBJ2-7, is as follows: DVKVTQSSRYLVKRTGEKVFLECVQDMDHENMFWYRQDPGLGLRLIYFSYDVKMKEKGDIPEGYSVSREKKERFSLILESASTNQTSMYLCASRRQAVYEQYFGPGTRLTVT.

The V and J genes are TRBV9 and TRBJ2-1; 12 bases line up with TRBD2. The CDR3 runs 13 residues. Per the germline V gene, CDR1 is SGDLS and CDR2 is YYNGEE. The J segment lost 10 bases and the V segment lost 4 bases, leaving 3 bases of the junction unmatched. The CDR3 DNA reads TGTGCCAGCAGCCCCGGACTAGCGGGGGAGCAGTTCTTC. The encoded protein is CASSPGLAGEQFF.

This sequence joins TRBV23-1 and TRBJ2-1; D not certain. TRBV23-1 is an open reading frame whose function is uncertain. The CDR3 totals 16 residues. V lost 0 bases to trimming and J lost 2 bases, with 11 bases between them. The CDR3: CASSQSTTDTYNEQFF. CDR3 DNA sequence: TGCGCCAGCAGTCAATCGACGACGGATACCTACAATGAGCAGTTCTTC.